The 21 T cell receptor beta chains reported below all come from one sample, sequenced in a study of lung T cells in sarcoidosis with Löfgren's syndrome. In TCRdb, the reads were re-called with MiXCR into one record per CDR3 protein. The data show 50,000 to 65,000 distinct CDR3 sequences, around 20% seen once. The sample consisted of CD4+ T cells from PBMCs. The receptors were gathered from a human donor with sarcoidosis (Löfgren's syndrome or another form), or a control subject (not recorded which).

The chain has TRBV5-6 and TRBJ2-7; D possibly matches TRBD1 or TRBD2 (7 bases each). This CDR3 comprises 14 residues. CDR1 is SGHDT and CDR2 is YYEEEE in the germline V gene. With 4 bases removed from V and 0 bases from J, the gap between germline ends came to 11 bases. DNA for the CDR3: TGTGCCAGCAGCGGGAGGGACAGCTCCTACGAGCAGTACTTC. It codes for CASSGRDSSYEQYF.

The V gene is TRBV20-1, the J gene TRBJ2-1; D may be TRBD1 or TRBD2 (5 bases each). The V gene's germline CDR1 is DFQATT and CDR2 SNEGSKA (reference sequence). This CDR3 comprises 15 residues. The CDR3 region is CDARDEGFSYNEQFF. DNA for the CDR3: TGCGATGCTAGAGATGAGGGGTTCTCCTACAATGAGCAGTTCTTC.

This clonotype came up a few times. A read error may explain this, as a much larger clone is one base away. The chain is built from TRBV10-3 and TRBJ2-3; D remains ambiguous. Germline V lookup: CDR1 ENHRY, CDR2 SYGVKD. CDR3 length equals 12 residues. CDR3 loop: CAIGDGPSTQYF. The CDR3 DNA reads TGTGCCATCGGTGATGGGCCATCTACGCAGTATTTT.

The genes are TRBV5-5 and TRBJ2-5; perhaps TRBD2 as D (5 bases). Trimming left V 6 bases short and J 0 bases short, with 15 bases between. CDR3 length equals 15 residues. Per germline, CDR1 SGHKS and CDR2 YYEKEE (reference sequence). The CDR3 DNA follows: TGTGCCAGCAACGAGAGGGCCCTGTACCAAGAGACCCAGTACTTC. This translates into CASNERALYQETQYF.

The chain has TRBV7-2 and TRBJ2-1, with TRBD2 matching 10 bases. J was trimmed by 6 bases and V by 5 bases; bases with no gene match: 4. From germline, CDR1 is SGHTA and CDR2 FQGNSA. The CDR3 consists of 14 residues. CDR3 nucleotides: TGTGCCAGCAGCCCGGGACTAGCGTGCAATGAGCAGTTCTTC. Amino acids: CASSPGLACNEQFF.

This clonotype has at least ten counts. The genes are TRBV2 and TRBJ1-1, with TRBD1 matching 7 bases. CDR1 is SNHLY, CDR2 FYNNEI, per germline. The junction had 5 bases not matched to a gene; V was cut back by 5 bases and J by 2 bases. The CDR3 covers 14 residues. The CDR3 DNA reads TGTGCCAGCAGTCAGACAGGGACCAACACTGAAGCTTTCTTT. This encodes CASSQTGTNTEAFF.

The rearrangement links TRBV29-1 to TRBJ2-3; D not resolved. The CDR3 sequence is 12 residues long. V shed 5 bases and J shed 4 bases, with 10 bases lying between them. In germline, CDR1 is SQVTM, CDR2 ANQGSEA. The CDR3 sequence is CSVSDGSDTQYF. DNA for the CDR3: TGCAGCGTTTCCGACGGATCAGATACGCAGTATTTT.

As regards this clonotype: Since a much larger clone is just one base distant, this may be a read error. The J gene is TRBJ2-5, the V gene TRBV4-1; the match to TRBD2 covers 7 bases. The germline V gene has CDR1 MGHRA and CDR2 YSYEKL. This CDR3 is 15 amino acids long. In nucleotides, the CDR3 is TGCGTCAGCAGCCAAGTCGGACTAGTCCAAGAGACCCAGTACTTC. Its protein product is CVSSQVGLVQETQYF.

The rearrangement uses TRBV29-1 and TRBJ2-3; the D is unclear. Germline CDR1 and CDR2: SQVTM and ANQGSEA. The CDR3 runs to 11 residues. Trimming left V 6 bases short and J 4 bases short, with 8 bases between. CDR3 in DNA: TGCAGCGTGGAACCCCCAGATACGCAGTATTTT. Translating it yields CSVEPPDTQYF.

The sample holds many counts of this clonotype. This rearrangement joins TRBV6-1 to TRBJ2-5; D not certain. Between the trimmed V and J ends, which lost 4 bases and 1 base, there was a span of 16 bases. The length of the CDR3 is 16 residues. Germline V gives CDR1 MNHNS, CDR2 SASEGT. The CDR3 DNA reads TGTGCCAGCAGTGCCCAGAGACCCGCCCTCCAAGAGACCCAGTACTTC. This sequence encodes CASSAQRPALQETQYF.

This clonotype was observed a handful of times. The rearrangement links TRBV5-4 to TRBJ2-3, with a weak D call TRBD1 (5 bases). This CDR3 has 16 amino acids. In germline, CDR1 is SGHNT, CDR2 YYREEE (reference sequence). V lost 0 bases and J 1 base, leaving 12 bases between the germline ends. The CDR3 here is CASSLVLGAGTDTQYF. Here the CDR3 DNA reads TGTGCCAGCAGCTTGGTCTTAGGGGCAGGCACAGATACGCAGTATTTT.

This chain joins TRBV19 and TRBJ1-5, with 8 bases lining up with TRBD1. Germline lookup yields CDR1 LNHDA and CDR2 SQIVND (reference sequence). V trimming: 3 bases; J trimming: 0 bases; junction bases outside the gene matches: 13. The CDR3 spans 19 residues. The chain's CDR3 is CASSIPPRTGLYSNQPQHF. As DNA, the CDR3 is TGTGCCAGTAGTATTCCCCCTCGGACAGGGCTTTATAGCAATCAGCCCCAGCATTTT.

Turning to this clonotype: Germline is not matched at one junction end, which may reflect a read error. The chain employs TRBV7-9 and TRBJ2-3; tentative D call: TRBD2 (5 bases). Germline V CDR1 and CDR2: SEHNR, FQNEAQ (reference sequence). CDR3 length: 17 amino acids. The CDR3 sequence is CASSLATRVVSTDAQYF. CDR3 nucleotides: TGTGCCAGCAGCTTAGCCACGAGGGTGGTCAGCACAGATGCGCAGTATTTT.

Note on this clonotype: The junction departs from the called germline gene at one end, perhaps through a read error. This rearrangement joins TRBV7-2 to TRBJ2-7, with 9 bases that match TRBD2. This CDR3 region has 15 residues. Germline values: CDR1 SGHTA, CDR2 FQGNSA. CDR3 sequence reads: CACSQAWTSAYEQYF. The DNA for the CDR3 is TGTGCCTGCAGCCAGGCGTGGACTAGCGCTTACGAGCAGTACTTC.

The V call is TRBV12-3 or TRBV12-4, the J call TRBJ2-7; tentative D call: TRBD1 (6 bases). The germline V and J ends were trimmed by 5 bases and 6 bases, with 11 bases remaining between them. CDR3 size: 12 residues. CDR3: CASSIEGGEQYV. CDR3 DNA sequence: TGTGCCAGCAGTATAGAAGGGGGCGAGCAGTACGTC.

With regard to this clonotype: This may arise from a read error, as a much more abundant clone is one base away. The rearrangement links TRBV20-1 to TRBJ2-1; D might be TRBD2 (6 bases). This CDR3 has 15 residues. CDR1 is DFQATT and CDR2 is SNEGSKA in the germline V gene (reference sequence). The CDR3 loop reads CSATRMRRGYNEHFF. The CDR3 nucleotides are TGCAGTGCAACTCGGATGCGGCGGGGATACAATGAGCATTTCTTC.

V is TRBV7-6 and J is TRBJ2-3, with D unclear. The germline V and J ends were trimmed by 3 bases and 2 bases, with 9 bases remaining between them. Per the germline V gene, CDR1 is SGHVS and CDR2 is FNYEAQ. The CDR3 contains 14 residues. CDR3: CASSFEPFTDTQYF. For the CDR3, the DNA is TGTGCCAGCAGCTTCGAACCTTTCACAGATACGCAGTATTTT.

This clonotype was seen at least ten times. The chain is built from TRBV12-3 or TRBV12-4 and TRBJ1-3; D unresolved. Trimming pared 4 bases from V and 1 base from J, leaving 8 bases between. The CDR3 is 14 amino acids. The CDR3 region is CASSSTSSGNTIYF. As DNA, the CDR3 is TGTGCCAGCAGTTCAACATCTTCTGGAAACACCATATATTTT.

This clonotype is categorized as medium-sized. The chain uses TRBV6-1 and TRBJ2-5; D is ambiguous. The germline CDR1 and CDR2 sequences are MNHNS and SASEGT. The CDR3 loop spans 15 amino acids. V was trimmed by 3 bases and J by 0 bases, leaving 11 bases between them. CDR3 amino acids: CASSDPQWYQETQYF. In DNA, the CDR3 is TGTGCCAGCAGTGATCCACAATGGTACCAAGAGACCCAGTACTTC.

This clonotype has a count of ten or more. V usage is TRBV7-2 and J usage is TRBJ1-5, with TRBD1 identical over 8 bases. The ends lost 5 bases at V and 7 bases at J; junction bases unmatched: 4. The CDR3 loop spans 13 amino acids. In germline, CDR1 is SGHTA, CDR2 FQGNSA. The CDR3 DNA is TGTGCCAGCAGCCCGGACAGGGTCCAGCCCCAGCATTTT. It translates to CASSPDRVQPQHF. The whole variable domain, filled in from reference TRBV7-2 and TRBJ1-5, reads GAGVSQSPSNKVTEKGKDVELRCDPISGHTALYWYRQSLGQGLEFLIYFQGNSAPDKSGLPSDRFSAERTGGSVSTLTIQRTQQEDSAVYLCASSPDRVQPQHFGDGTRLSIL.

This clonotype was detected ten times or more. J is TRBJ2-5 and V is TRBV28, with 8 bases aligning to TRBD2. Germline values: CDR1 MDHEN, CDR2 SYDVKM. This CDR3 region has 18 residues. V lost 5 bases, J lost 5 bases, and 19 bases stayed unmatched. For the CDR3, the DNA is TGTGCCAGCAGTCGTGCGGCGGGAGGAAGGAATAAAGGGGAGACCCAGTACTTC. It specifies CASSRAAGGRNKGETQYF.